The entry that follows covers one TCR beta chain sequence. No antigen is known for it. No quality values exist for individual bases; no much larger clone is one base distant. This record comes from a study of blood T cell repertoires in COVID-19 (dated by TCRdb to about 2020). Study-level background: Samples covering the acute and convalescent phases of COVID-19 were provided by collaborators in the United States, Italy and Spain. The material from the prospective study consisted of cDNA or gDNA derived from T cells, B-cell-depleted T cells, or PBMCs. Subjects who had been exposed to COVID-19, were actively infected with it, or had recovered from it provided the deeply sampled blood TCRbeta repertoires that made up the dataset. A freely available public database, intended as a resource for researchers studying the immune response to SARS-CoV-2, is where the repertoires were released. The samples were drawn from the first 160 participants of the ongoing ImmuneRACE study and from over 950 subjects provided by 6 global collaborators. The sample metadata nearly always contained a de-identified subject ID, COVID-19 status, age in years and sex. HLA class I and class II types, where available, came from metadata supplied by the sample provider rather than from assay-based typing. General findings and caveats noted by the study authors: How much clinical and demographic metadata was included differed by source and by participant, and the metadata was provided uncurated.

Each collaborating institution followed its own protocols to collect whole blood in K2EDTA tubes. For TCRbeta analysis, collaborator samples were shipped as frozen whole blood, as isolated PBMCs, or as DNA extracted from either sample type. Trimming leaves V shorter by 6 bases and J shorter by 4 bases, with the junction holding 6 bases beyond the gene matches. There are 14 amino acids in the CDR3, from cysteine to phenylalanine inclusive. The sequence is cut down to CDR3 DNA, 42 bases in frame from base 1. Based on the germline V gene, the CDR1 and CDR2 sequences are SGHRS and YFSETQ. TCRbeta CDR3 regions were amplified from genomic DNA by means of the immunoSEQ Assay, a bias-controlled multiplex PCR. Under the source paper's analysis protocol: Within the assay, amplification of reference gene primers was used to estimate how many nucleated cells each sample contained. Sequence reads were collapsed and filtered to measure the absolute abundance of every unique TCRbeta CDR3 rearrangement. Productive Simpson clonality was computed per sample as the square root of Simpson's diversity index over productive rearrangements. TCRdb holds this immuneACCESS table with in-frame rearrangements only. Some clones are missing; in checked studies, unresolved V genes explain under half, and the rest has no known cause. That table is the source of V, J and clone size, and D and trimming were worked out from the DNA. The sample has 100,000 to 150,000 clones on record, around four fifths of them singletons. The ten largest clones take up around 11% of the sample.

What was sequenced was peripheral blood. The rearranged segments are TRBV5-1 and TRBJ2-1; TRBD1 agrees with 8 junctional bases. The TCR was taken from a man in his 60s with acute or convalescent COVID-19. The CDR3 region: CASNRDRPYNEQFF. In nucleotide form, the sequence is TGCGCCAGCAACCGGGACAGGCCTTACAATGAGCAGTTCTTC.